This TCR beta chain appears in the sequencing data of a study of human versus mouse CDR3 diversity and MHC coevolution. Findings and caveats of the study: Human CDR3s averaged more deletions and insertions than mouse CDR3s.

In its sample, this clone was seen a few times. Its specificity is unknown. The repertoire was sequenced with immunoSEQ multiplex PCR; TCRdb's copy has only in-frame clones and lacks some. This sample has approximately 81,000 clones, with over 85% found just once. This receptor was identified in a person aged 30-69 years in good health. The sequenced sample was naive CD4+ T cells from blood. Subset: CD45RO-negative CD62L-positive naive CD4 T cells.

The CDR3 sequence: CASSIGVASEKLFF. The CDR3 coding sequence is TGTGCCAGTAGTATCGGGGTGGCAAGTGAAAAACTGTTTTTT. The chain has TRBV19 and TRBJ1-4; no firm D call. CDR3 length: 14 amino acids. Trimming removed 3 bases at V and 7 bases at J, with 12 bases between. Germline CDR1 and CDR2: LNHDA and SQIVND (reference sequence).